This entry lists 8 T cell receptor beta chains sequenced from one sample in a study of blood T cell repertoires in COVID-19. Sequencing was performed with immunoSEQ multiplex PCR; in TCRdb, only in-frame clones are kept and a portion is missing. The sample has 400,000 to 550,000 clones; about 89% are singletons. The specimen was peripheral blood. All receptors derive from a woman between 25 and 40 years old with acute or convalescent COVID-19.

The rearrangement uses TRBV4-2 and TRBJ1-1, with D maybe TRBD1 (5 bases). The CDR3 loop spans 13 amino acids. Germline CDR1 reads LGHNA; CDR2 reads YNFKEQ. Trimming pared 0 bases from V and 8 bases from J, leaving 10 bases between. This CDR3 reads CASSQEQGPEAFF. CDR3 coding DNA: TGTGCCAGCAGCCAAGAGCAGGGCCCAGAAGCTTTCTTT.

The chain has TRBV21-1 and TRBJ1-4. TRBV21-1 is a pseudogene segment. The length of the CDR3 is 16 residues. In DNA form, the CDR3 reads TGTGCCAGCAGCAAAGGTGCCACCGGGGCTAATGAAAAACTGTTTTTT. Its protein is CASSKGATGANEKLFF.

The CDR3 region has the DNA TGTGCCAGCAGCGAGGACAGGGGACACACAGATACGCAGTATTTT. Translation: CASSEDRGHTDTQYF. J is TRBJ2-3 and V is TRBV2; 9 nucleotides match TRBD1. The V segment lost 6 bases and the J segment 2 bases; nucleotides outside the gene matches: 6. The CDR3 contains 15 residues. Per germline, CDR1 SNHLY and CDR2 FYNNEI.

This chain connects TRBV6-2 or TRBV6-3 to TRBJ1-5, with TRBD1 identical over 9 bases. CDR3 length equals 16 residues. Germline V gives CDR1 MNHEY, CDR2 SVGEGT. Trimming removed 6 bases from V and 1 base from J; junction bases left unmatched: 7. As DNA, the CDR3 is TGTGCCAGCAGCAGCCACGGGACAGGGAGCAATCAGCCCCAGCATTTT. The encoded protein is CASSSHGTGSNQPQHF.

V and J are TRBV5-1 and TRBJ2-7; 14 nucleotides match TRBD2. V lost 4 bases and J lost 3; bases outside the gene matches: 3. The CDR3 runs 15 residues. Germline V gives CDR1 SGHRS, CDR2 YFSETQ. In DNA form, the CDR3 reads TGCGCCAGCAGCCAAGGGACTAGCGGGGGCTACGAGCAGTACTTC. Translating gives CASSQGTSGGYEQYF.

The chain joins TRBV2 to TRBJ1-1; D remains ambiguous. Germline CDR1 is SNHLY and CDR2 is FYNNEI. This CDR3 region has 14 residues. V was cut by 4 bases and J by 5 bases, with 14 bases left in between. DNA for the CDR3: TGTGCCAGCAGTGGGCTCAGCGGACGGACTGAAGCTTTCTTT. Protein sequence: CASSGLSGRTEAFF.

The rearrangement links TRBV13 to TRBJ2-1; D may be TRBD1 (5 bases). The length of the CDR3 is 14 residues. V was trimmed by 4 bases and J by 9 bases, leaving 16 bases between them. The germline gives CDR1 PRHDT, CDR2 FYEKMQ (reference sequence). CDR3 DNA sequence: TGTGCCAGCAGCTCCCCGAGTCAGGGCGGTGAGCAGTTCTTC. Its translation: CASSSPSQGGEQFF.

This sequence joins TRBV28 and TRBJ2-5; D is perhaps TRBD1 (6 bases). CDR1 and CDR2 from the germline V gene are MDHEN and SYDVKM. The germline V and J ends were trimmed by 5 bases and 2 bases, with 15 bases remaining between them. The CDR3 covers 15 residues. CDR3 sequence reads: CASSPMGAGQETQYF. The CDR3, as DNA: TGTGCCAGCAGTCCCATGGGGGCAGGACAAGAGACCCAGTACTTC.